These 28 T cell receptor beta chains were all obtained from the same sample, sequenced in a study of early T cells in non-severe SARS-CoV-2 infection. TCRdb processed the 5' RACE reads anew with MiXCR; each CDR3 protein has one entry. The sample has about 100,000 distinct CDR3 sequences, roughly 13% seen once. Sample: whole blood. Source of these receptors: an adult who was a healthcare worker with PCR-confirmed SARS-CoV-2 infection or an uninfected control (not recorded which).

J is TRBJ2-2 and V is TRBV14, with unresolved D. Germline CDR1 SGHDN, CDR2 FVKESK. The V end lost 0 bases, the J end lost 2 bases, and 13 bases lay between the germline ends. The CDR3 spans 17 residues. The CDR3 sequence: CASSQDWSTQNTGELFF. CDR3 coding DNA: TGTGCCAGCAGCCAAGATTGGTCAACCCAAAACACCGGGGAGCTGTTTTTT.

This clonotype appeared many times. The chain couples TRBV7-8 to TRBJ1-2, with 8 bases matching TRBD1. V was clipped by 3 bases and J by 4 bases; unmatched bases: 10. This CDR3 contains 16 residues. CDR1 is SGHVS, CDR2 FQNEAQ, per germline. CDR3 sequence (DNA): TGTGCCAGCAGCTTCATGGACAGGGTCCCTACCTATGGCTACACCTTC. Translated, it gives CASSFMDRVPTYGYTF.

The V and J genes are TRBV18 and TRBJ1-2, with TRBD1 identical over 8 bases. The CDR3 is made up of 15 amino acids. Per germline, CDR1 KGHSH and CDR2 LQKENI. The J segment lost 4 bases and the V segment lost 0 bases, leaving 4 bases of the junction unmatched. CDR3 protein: CASSPPDRVVYGYTF. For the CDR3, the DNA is TGTGCCAGCTCACCACCGGACAGGGTGGTCTATGGCTACACCTTC.

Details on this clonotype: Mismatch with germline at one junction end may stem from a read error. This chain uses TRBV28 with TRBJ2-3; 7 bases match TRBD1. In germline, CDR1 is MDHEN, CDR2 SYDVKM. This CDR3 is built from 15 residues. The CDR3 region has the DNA TGTGTCAGCAGCCTGGGACAGTCTAGCACAGATACGCAGTATTTT. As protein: CVSSLGQSSTDTQYF.

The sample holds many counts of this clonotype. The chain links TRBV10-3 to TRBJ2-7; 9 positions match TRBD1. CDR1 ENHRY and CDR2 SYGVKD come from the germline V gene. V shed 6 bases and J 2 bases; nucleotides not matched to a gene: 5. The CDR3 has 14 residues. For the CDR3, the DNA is TGTGCCATCAGCCCGGGACAGGGCACCTACGAGCAGTACTTC. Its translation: CAISPGQGTYEQYF.

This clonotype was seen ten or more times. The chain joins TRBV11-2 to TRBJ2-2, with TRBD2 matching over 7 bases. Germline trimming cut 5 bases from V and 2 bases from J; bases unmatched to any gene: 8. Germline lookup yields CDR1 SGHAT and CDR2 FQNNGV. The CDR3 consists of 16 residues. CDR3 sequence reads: CASSPRGGANTGELFF. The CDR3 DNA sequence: TGTGCCAGCAGCCCGAGGGGAGGGGCCAACACCGGGGAGCTGTTTTTT.

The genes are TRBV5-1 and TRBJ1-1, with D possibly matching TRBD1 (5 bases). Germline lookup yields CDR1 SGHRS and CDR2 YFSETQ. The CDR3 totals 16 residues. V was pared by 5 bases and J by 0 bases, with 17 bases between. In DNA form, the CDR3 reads TGCGCCAGCAGAATCTCTGCGGGGGTTCTGAACACTGAAGCTTTCTTT. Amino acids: CASRISAGVLNTEAFF. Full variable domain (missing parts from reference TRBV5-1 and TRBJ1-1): KAGVTQTPRYLIKTRGQQVTLSCSPISGHRSVSWYQQTPGQGLQFLFEYFSETQRNKGNFPGRFSGRQFSNSRSEMNVSTLELGDSALYLCASRISAGVLNTEAFFGQGTRLTVV.

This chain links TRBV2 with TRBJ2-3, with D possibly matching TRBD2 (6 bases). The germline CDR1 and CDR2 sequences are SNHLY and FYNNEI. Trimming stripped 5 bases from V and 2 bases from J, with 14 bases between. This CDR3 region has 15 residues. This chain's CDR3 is CASSRRGQATDTQYF. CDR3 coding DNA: TGTGCCAGCAGTAGGAGGGGTCAGGCCACAGATACGCAGTATTTT.

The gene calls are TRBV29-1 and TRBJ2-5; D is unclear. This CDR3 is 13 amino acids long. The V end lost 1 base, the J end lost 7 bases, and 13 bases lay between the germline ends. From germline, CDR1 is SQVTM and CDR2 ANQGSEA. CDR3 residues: CSVEGNHLGTQYF. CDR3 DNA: TGCAGCGTTGAAGGGAACCACCTGGGGACCCAGTACTTC.

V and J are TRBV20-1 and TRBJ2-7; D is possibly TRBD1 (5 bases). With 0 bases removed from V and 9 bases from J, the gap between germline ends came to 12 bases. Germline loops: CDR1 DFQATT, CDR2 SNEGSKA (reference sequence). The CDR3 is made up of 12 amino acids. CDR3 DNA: TGCAGTGCTAGAGATCTAGGGGTAGGGCAGTACTTC. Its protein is CSARDLGVGQYF.

CDR3 amino acids: CASRHATTAHTGELFF. The DNA of the CDR3 is TGTGCCAGCAGACATGCCACGACGGCCCACACCGGGGAGCTGTTTTTT. This chain uses TRBV6-5 with TRBJ2-2; no clear D gene. Germline V gives CDR1 MNHEY, CDR2 SVGAGI. V shed 6 bases and J shed 3 bases, with 17 bases lying between them. This CDR3 contains 16 residues.

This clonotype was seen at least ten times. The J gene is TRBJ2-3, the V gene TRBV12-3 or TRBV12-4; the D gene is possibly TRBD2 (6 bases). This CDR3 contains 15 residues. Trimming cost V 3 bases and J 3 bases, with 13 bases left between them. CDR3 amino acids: CASSFWASVTDTQYF. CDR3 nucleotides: TGTGCCAGCAGTTTTTGGGCTAGCGTGACAGATACGCAGTATTTT.

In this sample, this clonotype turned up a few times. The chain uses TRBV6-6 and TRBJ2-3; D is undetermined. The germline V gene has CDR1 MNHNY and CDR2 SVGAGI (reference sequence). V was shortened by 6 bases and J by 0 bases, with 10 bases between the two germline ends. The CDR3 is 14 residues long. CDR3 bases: TGTGCCAGCAGCCCAGCGACTAGCACAGATACGCAGTATTTT. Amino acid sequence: CASSPATSTDTQYF.

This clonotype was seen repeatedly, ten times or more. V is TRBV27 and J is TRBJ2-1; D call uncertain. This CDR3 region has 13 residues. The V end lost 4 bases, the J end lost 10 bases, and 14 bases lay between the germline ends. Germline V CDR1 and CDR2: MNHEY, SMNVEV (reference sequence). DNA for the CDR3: TGTGCCAGCAGTTCAGCTATAAGCAGGGAGCAGTTCTTC. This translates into CASSSAISREQFF.

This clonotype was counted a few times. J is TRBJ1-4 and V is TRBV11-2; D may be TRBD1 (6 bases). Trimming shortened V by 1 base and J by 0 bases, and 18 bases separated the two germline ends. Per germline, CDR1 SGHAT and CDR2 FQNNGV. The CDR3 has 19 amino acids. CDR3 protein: CASSLGRGAGTSTNEKLFF. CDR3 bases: TGTGCCAGCAGCTTAGGCCGGGGGGCAGGGACGTCAACTAATGAAAAACTGTTTTTT.

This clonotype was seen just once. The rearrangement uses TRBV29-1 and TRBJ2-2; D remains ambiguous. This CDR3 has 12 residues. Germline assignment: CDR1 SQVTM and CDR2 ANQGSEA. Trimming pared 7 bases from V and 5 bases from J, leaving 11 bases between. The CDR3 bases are TGCAGCGGCGCTTTTGGGACCGGGGAGCTGTTTTTT. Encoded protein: CSGAFGTGELFF.

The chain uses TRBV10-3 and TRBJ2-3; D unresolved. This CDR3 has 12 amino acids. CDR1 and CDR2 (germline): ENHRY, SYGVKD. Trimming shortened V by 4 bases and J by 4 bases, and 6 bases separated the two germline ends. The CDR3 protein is CAISGVSDTQYF. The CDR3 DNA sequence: TGTGCCATCAGTGGAGTTTCAGATACGCAGTATTTT.

In nucleotides, the CDR3 is TGCAGCGTTGAAGGGCAGGACCGCTATGGCTACACCTTC. Translating it yields CSVEGQDRYGYTF. The V gene is TRBV29-1, the J gene TRBJ1-2; D gene uncertain. Deletions cut 1 base from V and 4 bases from J, with 10 bases between. Germline V gives CDR1 SQVTM, CDR2 ANQGSEA. The CDR3 is 13 amino acids.

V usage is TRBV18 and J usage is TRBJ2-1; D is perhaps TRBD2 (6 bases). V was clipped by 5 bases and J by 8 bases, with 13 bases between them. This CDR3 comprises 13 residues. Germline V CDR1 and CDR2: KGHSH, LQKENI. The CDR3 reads CASSVGLQDEQFF. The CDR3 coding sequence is TGTGCCAGCTCAGTGGGACTTCAGGATGAGCAGTTCTTC.

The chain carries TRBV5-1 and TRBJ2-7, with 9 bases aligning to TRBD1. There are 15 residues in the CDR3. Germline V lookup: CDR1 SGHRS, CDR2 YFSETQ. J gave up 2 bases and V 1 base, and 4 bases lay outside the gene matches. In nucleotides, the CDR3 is TGCGCCAGCAGCTTGCTAGGACAGGGGACCTACGAGCAGTACTTC. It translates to CASSLLGQGTYEQYF.

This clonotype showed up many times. The CDR3 spells CASSLADRGGETQYF. CDR3 bases: TGTGCCAGCAGCTTAGCGGACAGGGGCGGGGAGACCCAGTACTTC. The chain is built from TRBV11-2 and TRBJ2-5; TRBD1 matches 9 bases. This CDR3 region has 15 residues. V gave up 1 base and J gave up 5 bases; unmatched junction bases: 5. Germline loops: CDR1 SGHAT, CDR2 FQNNGV.

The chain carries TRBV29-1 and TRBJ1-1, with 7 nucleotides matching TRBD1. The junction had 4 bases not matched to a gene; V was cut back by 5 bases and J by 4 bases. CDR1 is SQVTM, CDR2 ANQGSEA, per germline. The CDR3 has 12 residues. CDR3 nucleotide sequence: TGCAGCGTTTCCCCAGGGGGCACTGAAGCTTTCTTT. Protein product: CSVSPGGTEAFF.

The CDR3 coding sequence is TGTGCCATCCAGATACAGGCGAACACTGAAGCTTTCTTT. Protein product: CAIQIQANTEAFF. The V and J genes are TRBV14 and TRBJ1-1; tentatively, D is TRBD1 (5 bases). The germline V gene has CDR1 SGHDN and CDR2 FVKESK. V gave up 10 bases and J gave up 1 base, with 13 bases separating them. The CDR3 totals 13 residues.

The CDR3: CASSQGATPGTYNEQFF. Written as DNA, the CDR3 is TGCGCCAGCAGCCAAGGGGCCACCCCTGGCACCTACAATGAGCAGTTCTTC. The genes are TRBV4-1 and TRBJ2-1; no clear D. V lost 1 base and J lost 2, with 15 bases in between. The germline CDR1 and CDR2 sequences are MGHRA and YSYEKL. This CDR3 contains 17 residues.

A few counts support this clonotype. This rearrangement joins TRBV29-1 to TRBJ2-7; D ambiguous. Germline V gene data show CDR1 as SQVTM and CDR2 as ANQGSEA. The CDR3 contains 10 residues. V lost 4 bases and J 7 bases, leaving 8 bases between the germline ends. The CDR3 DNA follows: TGCAGCGTTGGGGGTCCAGAGCAGTACTTC. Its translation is CSVGGPEQYF.

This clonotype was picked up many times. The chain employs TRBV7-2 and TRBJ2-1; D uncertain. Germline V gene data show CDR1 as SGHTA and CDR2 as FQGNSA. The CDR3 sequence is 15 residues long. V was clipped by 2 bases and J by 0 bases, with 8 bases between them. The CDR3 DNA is TGTGCCAGCAGCTTACAGGTCAGCTCCTACAATGAGCAGTTCTTC. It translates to CASSLQVSSYNEQFF.

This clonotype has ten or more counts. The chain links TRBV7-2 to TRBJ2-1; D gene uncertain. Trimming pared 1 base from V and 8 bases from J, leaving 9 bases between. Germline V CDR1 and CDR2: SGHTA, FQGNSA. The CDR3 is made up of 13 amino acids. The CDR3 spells CASSLGPPDEQFF. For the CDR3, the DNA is TGTGCCAGCAGCTTAGGTCCTCCGGATGAGCAGTTCTTC.

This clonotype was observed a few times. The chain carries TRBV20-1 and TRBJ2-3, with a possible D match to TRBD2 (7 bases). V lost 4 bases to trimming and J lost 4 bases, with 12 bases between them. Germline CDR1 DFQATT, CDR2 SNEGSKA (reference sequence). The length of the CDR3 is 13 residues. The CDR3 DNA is TGCAGTGCTAAGGGGGGGCCGGCAGATACGCAGTATTTT. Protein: CSAKGGPADTQYF.